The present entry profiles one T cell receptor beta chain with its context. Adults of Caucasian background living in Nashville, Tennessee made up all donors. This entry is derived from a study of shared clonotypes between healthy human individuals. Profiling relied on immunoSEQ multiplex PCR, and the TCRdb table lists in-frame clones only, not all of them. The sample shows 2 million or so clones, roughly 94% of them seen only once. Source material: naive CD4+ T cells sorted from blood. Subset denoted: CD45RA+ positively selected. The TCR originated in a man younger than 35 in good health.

For the CDR3, the DNA is TGCGCCAGCAGCTTGGAGCAGCGGGACACTGAAGCTTTCTTT. It specifies CASSLEQRDTEAFF. This chain connects TRBV5-1 to TRBJ1-1; D uncertain. The V gene lost 0 bases and the J gene lost 3 bases, with 9 bases spanning the gap. The V gene's germline CDR1 is SGHRS and CDR2 YFSETQ. The CDR3 sequence is 14 residues long.